Each of the 24 T cell receptor beta chains below was sequenced from the same sample in a study of human T cells and chemical hapten exposure. From the RACE reads, TCRdb called clonotypes with MiXCR, one entry per CDR3 protein. The sample yields tens of thousands of distinct CDR3 sequences, 25% to 40% seen once. The time point denotes: patch test 1, 2 weeks after DPC sensitization. Treatment described: therapeutic diphenylcyclopropenone sensitization with weekly scalp DPC. The source was whole blood, collected in connection with sensitization to the hapten diphenylcyclopropenone (DPC). These receptors originate from a middle-aged man with alopecia areata. Some clones in this sample may be carry-over from other donors' samples.

This clonotype has more than one count but fewer than ten. This chain uses TRBV5-5 with TRBJ2-7; TRBD1 matches at 7 bases. Germline CDR1 reads SGHKS; CDR2 reads YYEKEE (reference sequence). The CDR3 is 15 amino acids. Unmatched junction bases numbered 4, after V lost 0 bases and J lost 1 base. The CDR3 DNA follows: TGTGCCAGCAGCTTGGAAGGGGGCCGGTCCTACGAGCAGTACTTC. This encodes CASSLEGGRSYEQYF.

This chain joins TRBV23-1 and TRBJ2-4, with 9 bases that match TRBD1. TRBV23-1 is designated an ORF whose function remains uncertain. The CDR3 runs 15 residues. V shed 4 bases, J shed 6 bases, and the junction held 7 bases outside the gene matches. In DNA, the CDR3 is TGCGCCAGCAGTCGGGCGACAGGGGGTTCAAACATTCAGTACTTC. Translating it yields CASSRATGGSNIQYF.

There are a few counts of this clonotype. This rearrangement joins TRBV7-6 to TRBJ2-4; a weak D match, TRBD2 (5 bases). CDR3 length: 14 residues. The germline gives CDR1 SGHVS, CDR2 FNYEAQ. Trimming shortened V by 5 bases and J by 6 bases, and 14 bases separated the two germline ends. This CDR3 is CASSPDPAGNIQYF. The CDR3 DNA is TGTGCCAGCAGCCCGGACCCGGCGGGAAACATTCAGTACTTC.

V usage is TRBV20-1 and J usage is TRBJ2-3; TRBD2 aligns across 7 bases. Germline trimming cut 2 bases from V and 4 bases from J; bases unmatched to any gene: 12. This CDR3 region has 16 residues. Germline-derived CDR1 and CDR2 are DFQATT and SNEGSKA (reference sequence). The CDR3 protein is CSARSLGGGSPDTQYF. The CDR3, as DNA: TGCAGTGCTAGAAGTCTCGGGGGAGGGAGCCCAGATACGCAGTATTTT.

The chain joins TRBV6-6 to TRBJ1-1, with D hard to call. V lost 5 bases, J lost 4 bases, and 8 bases lay in between. From germline, CDR1 is MNHNY and CDR2 SVGAGI (reference sequence). This CDR3 comprises 12 residues. The CDR3 here is CASSTKGTEAFF. The CDR3 nucleotides read TGTGCCAGCAGTACAAAGGGCACTGAAGCTTTCTTT.

This clonotype showed up just a few times. V usage is TRBV28 and J usage is TRBJ1-5, with no clear D. Trimming took 7 bases from V and 5 from J, leaving 18 bases between them. CDR3 length: 15 amino acids. The germline gives CDR1 MDHEN, CDR2 SYDVKM. CDR3 amino acids: CASTPLTADHQPQHF. The CDR3 DNA sequence: TGTGCCAGCACCCCTCTCACAGCAGACCATCAGCCCCAGCATTTT.

The table lists this clonotype with a few counts. The chain joins TRBV7-8 to TRBJ2-7, with 11 bases that match TRBD2. The J segment lost 3 bases and the V segment lost 8 bases, leaving 9 bases of the junction unmatched. CDR3 length: 15 amino acids. CDR1 and CDR2 (germline): SGHVS, FQNEAQ. The CDR3, as DNA: TGTGCCAGCTCACGACTAGCGGGAAAGGTCTACGAGCAGTACTTC. Its protein product is CASSRLAGKVYEQYF.

In its sample, this clonotype was seen a few times. This chain joins TRBV20-1 and TRBJ2-7; no reliable D call. Deletions cut 0 bases from V and 1 base from J, with 10 bases between. CDR3 length equals 14 residues. CDR1 and CDR2 (germline): DFQATT, SNEGSKA (reference sequence). Written as DNA, the CDR3 is TGCAGTGCTAGAGACGTGATGTCATCCTACGAGCAGTACTTC. Its translation: CSARDVMSSYEQYF.

V usage is TRBV7-9 and J usage is TRBJ1-2; D is undetermined. The CDR3 has 13 residues. Germline CDR1 is SEHNR and CDR2 is FQNEAQ (reference sequence). V lost 1 base and J lost 7, with 10 bases in between. The CDR3 sequence: CASSLVGDPGYTF. For the CDR3, the DNA is TGTGCCAGCAGCTTAGTTGGCGACCCTGGCTACACCTTC.

V usage is TRBV28 and J usage is TRBJ2-1; 12 nucleotides align to TRBD2. Germline CDR1 MDHEN, CDR2 SYDVKM. Losses at the gene ends were 7 bases for V and 9 bases for J; bases not matched to a gene: 4. The CDR3 is 13 amino acids. The CDR3 reads CASTSGRAGEQFF. CDR3 in DNA: TGTGCCAGCACTAGCGGGAGGGCAGGTGAGCAGTTCTTC.

This clonotype was counted a few times. The chain links TRBV29-1 to TRBJ1-1; no definite D call. V dropped 4 bases and J dropped 8 bases, with 11 bases sitting between them. Germline CDR1 is SQVTM and CDR2 is ANQGSEA. CDR3 length equals 11 residues. For the CDR3, the DNA is TGCAGCGTTGGAGTTGGTCCAGAAGCTTTCTTT. Protein sequence: CSVGVGPEAFF. Variable domain in full (rest from reference TRBV29-1 and TRBJ1-1): SAVISQKPSRDICQRGTSLTIQCQVDSQVTMMFWYRQQPGQSLTLIATANQGSEATYESGFVIDKFPISRPNLTFSTLTVSNMSPEDSSIYLCSVGVGPEAFFGQGTRLTVV.

The chain employs TRBV20-1 and TRBJ2-2, with D possibly TRBD1 on 7 matching bases. The CDR3 sequence is 20 residues long. Germline loops: CDR1 DFQATT, CDR2 SNEGSKA (reference sequence). Trimming pared 5 bases from V and 3 bases from J, leaving 31 bases between. The CDR3 coding sequence is TGCAGTGCTCTTATGACGGACAGGACTACCCAGCTGACCCACACCGGGGAGCTGTTTTTT. Translation gives CSALMTDRTTQLTHTGELFF.

The chain carries TRBV15 and TRBJ2-2; D assignment may be TRBD1 or TRBD2 (5 bases each). V was clipped by 5 bases and J by 4 bases, with 11 bases between them. The CDR3 covers 14 residues. Germline V gene sequence: CDR1 LNHNV, CDR2 YYDKDF (reference sequence). The chain's CDR3 is CATSSGRGTGELFF. DNA of the CDR3: TGTGCCACCAGCTCGGGAAGGGGCACCGGGGAGCTGTTTTTT.

This clonotype has a single count. This chain connects TRBV28 to TRBJ1-2; D call uncertain. Trimming cost V 8 bases and J 3 bases, with 10 bases left between them. This CDR3 spans 12 amino acids. Germline-derived CDR1 and CDR2 are MDHEN and SYDVKM. In nucleotides, the CDR3 is TGTGCCAGCGGGGAGACGGACTATGGCTACACCTTC. Translation: CASGETDYGYTF.

This clonotype appeared a few times. This chain connects TRBV12-3 or TRBV12-4 to TRBJ2-3; D is ambiguous. The length of the CDR3 is 14 residues. V shed 5 bases and J shed 1 base, with 10 bases lying between them. The CDR3 loop is CASSRGERTDTQYF. The CDR3 DNA is TGTGCCAGCAGTCGAGGTGAACGCACAGATACGCAGTATTTT.

V is TRBV27 and J is TRBJ2-7, with D unclear. In germline, CDR1 is MNHEY, CDR2 SMNVEV (reference sequence). The CDR3 extends over 11 amino acids. The V and J ends lost 6 bases and 0 bases respectively, with 3 bases between them. CDR3 amino acids: CASSTSYEQYF. For the CDR3, the DNA is TGTGCCAGCAGCACCTCCTACGAGCAGTACTTC.

This clonotype turned up a few times. The rearrangement joins TRBV3-1 to TRBJ1-5; the D is unclear. This CDR3 comprises 14 residues. Germline CDR1 LGHDT, CDR2 YNNKEL (reference sequence). Trimming took 5 bases from V and 7 from J, leaving 15 bases between them. This chain's CDR3 is CASSSTVTAQPQHF. The CDR3 DNA sequence: TGTGCCAGCAGCTCGACCGTGACCGCCCAGCCCCAGCATTTT.

The count of this clonotype is one. V gene TRBV21-1 combines with J gene TRBJ2-1. TRBV21-1 is assigned pseudogene status. This CDR3 contains 16 residues. The DNA of the CDR3 is TGTGCCAGCAGCAAGAGGCGGAGATCCGCCTACAATGAGCAGTTCTTC. This translates into CASSKRRRSAYNEQFF.

V is TRBV3-1 and J is TRBJ1-2; D may be TRBD1 (6 bases). The V and J ends lost 0 bases and 2 bases respectively, with 7 bases between them. Germline loops: CDR1 LGHDT, CDR2 YNNKEL (reference sequence). There are 14 residues in the CDR3. The chain's CDR3 is CASSQERGNYGYTF. DNA of the CDR3: TGTGCCAGCAGCCAAGAAAGGGGGAACTATGGCTACACCTTC.

The sample holds a few counts of this clonotype. This chain links TRBV5-1 with TRBJ2-3, with D maybe TRBD2 (5 bases). V lost 9 bases, J lost 3 bases, and 17 bases lay in between. The germline V gene encodes CDR1 SGHRS and CDR2 YFSETQ. This CDR3 contains 14 residues. This chain's CDR3 is CATESGSGTDTQYF. The CDR3 DNA is TGCGCCACCGAATCGGGGTCGGGAACAGATACGCAGTATTTT.

The chain uses TRBV20-1 and TRBJ2-7; TRBD1 matches 7 bases. The CDR3 covers 14 residues. Germline loops: CDR1 DFQATT, CDR2 SNEGSKA (reference sequence). The V gene end was trimmed by 3 bases and the J gene end by 1 base; junction bases not matched to a gene: 6. CDR3: CSASKAGGSYEQYF. CDR3 in DNA: TGCAGTGCTAGTAAGGCAGGGGGTTCCTACGAGCAGTACTTC.

V gene TRBV6-5 combines with J gene TRBJ2-7, with 7 bases that match TRBD2. Trimming at V came to 5 bases and at J to 2 bases, leaving 9 bases not matched to a gene. Germline CDR1 is MNHEY and CDR2 is SVGAGI. The CDR3 is 15 amino acids. The CDR3 sequence: CASSPRAGDAYEQYF. DNA for the CDR3: TGTGCCAGCAGTCCTCGGGCGGGAGATGCCTACGAGCAGTACTTC.

The V and J genes are TRBV6-6 and TRBJ2-5, with 8 bases identical to TRBD1. J was trimmed by 5 bases and V by 2 bases; bases with no gene match: 10. The CDR3 length is 16 residues. Germline V gene data show CDR1 as MNHNY and CDR2 as SVGAGI (reference sequence). As DNA, the CDR3 is TGTGCCAGCAGTTACCCGGGACAGGCCGGAGGGGAGACCCAGTACTTC. Encoded protein: CASSYPGQAGGETQYF.

This clonotype was seen a few times. This chain uses TRBV7-9 with TRBJ2-3; 12 bases match TRBD2. CDR3 length equals 13 residues. Trimming cost V 10 bases and J 4 bases; bases outside gene matches: 3. Germline CDR1 is SEHNR and CDR2 is FQNEAQ (reference sequence). The CDR3 reads CATSSGRADTQYF. The CDR3 coding sequence is TGTGCCACCTCTAGCGGGAGGGCAGATACGCAGTATTTT.